These 16 T cell receptor beta chains were all obtained from the same sample, sequenced in a study of cytotoxic CD8 clonotypes in ibrutinib-treated CLL. Measured with immunoSEQ multiplex PCR; TCRdb has only the in-frame clones, and not every one. Of about 57,000 clones listed, 50% to 70% were seen once; the top ten hold just over 20%. The sample here was PBMCs, taken after 24 months of ibrutinib treatment. The receptors originated from a human donor with chronic lymphocytic leukemia.

This clone was observed at least ten times. The chain uses TRBV6-5 and TRBJ2-1, with 9 bases identical to TRBD1. J lost 6 bases, V lost 6 bases, and 9 bases had no gene match. The germline gives CDR1 MNHEY, CDR2 SVGAGI. This CDR3 spans 15 amino acids. The CDR3 here is CASRKRGDRANEQFF. CDR3 bases: TGTGCCAGCAGGAAAAGAGGGGACAGGGCCAATGAGCAGTTCTTC.

This clone showed up just a few times. Written as DNA, the CDR3 is TGTGCCAGCAGCTTGACCAAACGGGGGGACGGGGAGCTGTTTTTT. As protein: CASSLTKRGDGELFF. This rearrangement joins TRBV5-4 to TRBJ2-2; 7 bases agree with TRBD2. This CDR3 is 15 amino acids long. Germline CDR1 is SGHNT and CDR2 is YYREEE (reference sequence). The V and J ends lost 1 base and 7 bases, in that order; junction bases with no gene match: 7.

V and J are TRBV4-2 and TRBJ2-2, with D possibly TRBD2 on 5 matching bases. Germline CDR1 reads LGHNA; CDR2 reads YNFKEQ. Trimming cost V 4 bases and J 5 bases, with 17 bases left between them. The CDR3 is 16 residues long. The chain's CDR3 is CASSPEPSWVTGELFF. The CDR3, as DNA: TGTGCCAGCAGCCCTGAACCTAGCTGGGTAACCGGGGAGCTGTTTTTT.

This clone was observed a few times. V gene TRBV28 combines with J gene TRBJ1-2; D might be TRBD1 (5 bases). Between the trimmed V and J ends, which lost 10 bases and 5 bases, there was a span of 20 bases. Germline V gene lookup returns CDR1 MDHEN and CDR2 SYDVKM. The CDR3 runs 14 residues. The CDR3 nucleotides read TGTGCCATAAAAACAGGAGACGCGTTTTATGGCTACACCTTC. This codes for CAIKTGDAFYGYTF.

J is TRBJ1-1 and V is TRBV5-1; D is possibly TRBD1 (6 bases). The CDR3 runs 16 residues. The V gene's germline CDR1 is SGHRS and CDR2 YFSETQ. V lost 0 bases to trimming and J lost 1 base, with 13 bases between them. The CDR3 here is CASSLAGGRANTEAFF. CDR3 nucleotide sequence: TGCGCCAGCAGCTTGGCCGGGGGGCGGGCGAACACTGAAGCTTTCTTT.

This clone was counted ten times or more. V usage is TRBV19 and J usage is TRBJ2-1; perhaps TRBD2 as D (6 bases). V lost 3 bases to trimming and J lost 4 bases, with 16 bases between them. The CDR3 runs to 16 residues. Germline V gene sequence: CDR1 LNHDA, CDR2 SQIVND (reference sequence). For the CDR3, the DNA is TGTGCCAGTAGTATGCGGTCGGGGGATCCGTACAATGAGCAGTTCTTC. Amino acids: CASSMRSGDPYNEQFF.

In this sample, this clone turned up a few times. The chain employs TRBV5-8 and TRBJ2-7, with unresolved D. Germline values: CDR1 SGHTS, CDR2 YDEGEE. Trimming shortened V by 5 bases and J by 3 bases, and 15 bases separated the two germline ends. This CDR3 contains 14 residues. The CDR3 nucleotides read TGTGCCAGCAGTGCATGGTCGTCGCGCTACGAGCAGTACGTC. Translating it yields CASSAWSSRYEQYV.

The J gene is TRBJ2-5, the V gene TRBV5-4, with 8 bases fitting TRBD2. V trimming: 4 bases; J trimming: 3 bases; junction bases outside the gene matches: 5. The V gene's germline CDR1 is SGHNT and CDR2 YYREEE (reference sequence). The CDR3 extends over 14 amino acids. This chain's CDR3 is CASSPGGRKETQYF. As DNA, the CDR3 is TGTGCCAGCAGCCCCGGCGGGAGGAAAGAGACCCAGTACTTC.

In its sample, this clone was seen a few times. The chain is built from TRBV11-1 and TRBJ2-2; D is perhaps TRBD1 or TRBD2 (5 bases each). Looked up from germline, CDR1 is SGHAT and CDR2 is FQDESV (reference sequence). There are 15 residues in the CDR3. The V and J ends lost 4 bases and 5 bases respectively, with 14 bases between them. This CDR3 is CASSSGPLKTGELFF. CDR3 bases: TGTGCCAGCAGCTCGGGACCGCTTAAGACCGGGGAGCTGTTTTTT.

The chain couples TRBV5-1 to TRBJ2-3; TRBD1 matches at 8 bases. This CDR3 is 16 amino acids long. Germline trimming cut 2 bases from V and 4 bases from J; bases unmatched to any gene: 9. CDR1 and CDR2 from the germline V gene are SGHRS and YFSETQ. The CDR3 nucleotides read TGCGCCAGCAGCTTTCGGACAGGGTTCGTCGCAGATACGCAGTATTTT. This translates into CASSFRTGFVADTQYF.

This clone was detected only a few times. The J gene is TRBJ2-7, the V gene TRBV11-1, with 12 bases aligning to TRBD2. J was trimmed by 5 bases and V by 5 bases; bases with no gene match: 4. Germline-derived CDR1 and CDR2 are SGHAT and FQDESV (reference sequence). CDR3 size: 14 residues. Here the CDR3 DNA reads TGTGCCAGCAGCCCCCGACTAGCGGGGGACGAGCAGTACTTC. Translation gives CASSPRLAGDEQYF.

The chain employs TRBV28 and TRBJ1-2; D gene unclear. V shed 6 bases and J shed 4 bases, with 9 bases lying between them. The CDR3 loop spans 12 amino acids. The germline gives CDR1 MDHEN, CDR2 SYDVKM. The CDR3, as DNA: TGTGCCAGCAGGGGCGCAGTCTATGGCTACACCTTC. Translating it yields CASRGAVYGYTF.

The genes are TRBV6-5 and TRBJ1-5; maybe TRBD1 (6 bases). This CDR3 has 15 residues. V was trimmed by 1 base and J by 5 bases, leaving 12 bases between them. Germline CDR1 MNHEY, CDR2 SVGAGI. CDR3 region: CASSYLDSRDQPQHF. CDR3 bases: TGTGCCAGCAGTTACTTGGACAGTAGGGATCAGCCCCAGCATTTT.

The rearrangement links TRBV6-5 to TRBJ1-1; no clear D. The V end was cut by 0 bases, the J end by 4 bases, with 9 bases between. Germline-derived CDR1 and CDR2 are MNHEY and SVGAGI. The CDR3 extends over 14 amino acids. This CDR3 is CASSYSALGTEAFF. DNA of the CDR3: TGTGCCAGCAGTTACTCAGCGTTGGGCACTGAAGCTTTCTTT.

This clone came up a few times. The rearrangement uses TRBV29-1 and TRBJ2-2, with unresolved D. The CDR3 spans 12 residues. Per the germline V gene, CDR1 is SQVTM and CDR2 is ANQGSEA. With 7 bases removed from V and 6 bases from J, the gap between germline ends came to 12 bases. In DNA, the CDR3 is TGCAGCGCGGACGTTTATGCCGGGGAGCTGTTTTTT. Its translation is CSADVYAGELFF.

This chain links TRBV11-2 with TRBJ2-7; 8 bases match TRBD2. V lost 6 bases and J lost 6; bases outside the gene matches: 7. The CDR3 length is 13 residues. The germline V gene has CDR1 SGHAT and CDR2 FQNNGV. Here the CDR3 DNA reads TGTGCCAGCAGTCCAGGACTAGCTGGCGAGCAGTACTTC. It is translated as CASSPGLAGEQYF. The full variable domain, with the rest looked up from reference TRBV11-2 and TRBJ2-7, is EAGVAQSPRYKIIEKRQSVAFWCNPISGHATLYWYQQILGQGPKLLIQFQNNGVVDDSQLPKDRFSAERLKGVDSTLKIQPAKLEDSAVYLCASSPGLAGEQYFGPGTRLTVT.